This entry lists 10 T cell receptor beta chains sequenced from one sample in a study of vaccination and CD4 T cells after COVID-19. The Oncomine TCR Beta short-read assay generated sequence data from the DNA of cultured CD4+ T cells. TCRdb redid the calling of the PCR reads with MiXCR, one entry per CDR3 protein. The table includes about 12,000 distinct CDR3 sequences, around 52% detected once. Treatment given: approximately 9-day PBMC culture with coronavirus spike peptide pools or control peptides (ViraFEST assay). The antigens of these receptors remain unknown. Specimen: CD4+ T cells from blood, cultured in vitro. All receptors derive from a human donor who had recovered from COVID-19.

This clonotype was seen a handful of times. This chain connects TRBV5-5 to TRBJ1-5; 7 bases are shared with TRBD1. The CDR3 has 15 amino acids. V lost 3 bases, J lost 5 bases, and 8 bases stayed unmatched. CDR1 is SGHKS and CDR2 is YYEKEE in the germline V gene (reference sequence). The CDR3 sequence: CASSSTQGTDQPQHF. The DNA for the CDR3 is TGTGCCAGCAGCTCCACACAGGGGACGGATCAGCCCCAGCATTTT.

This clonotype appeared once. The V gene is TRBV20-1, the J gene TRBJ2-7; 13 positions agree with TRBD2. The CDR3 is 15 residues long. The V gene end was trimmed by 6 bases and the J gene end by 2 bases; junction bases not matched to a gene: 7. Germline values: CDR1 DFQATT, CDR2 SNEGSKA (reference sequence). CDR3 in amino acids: CSARGLAGYTYEQYF. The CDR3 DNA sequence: TGCAGTGCCCGGGGACTAGCGGGATATACCTACGAGCAGTACTTC.

CDR3 in DNA: TGCGCCGCATCAGAGATGAGGGCGAATGAAGCTTTCTTT. Protein sequence: CAASEMRANEAFF. The chain joins TRBV10-2 to TRBJ1-1; D is undetermined. From germline, CDR1 is WSHSY and CDR2 SAAADI. Trimming shortened V by 11 bases and J by 7 bases, and 20 bases separated the two germline ends. This CDR3 comprises 13 residues.

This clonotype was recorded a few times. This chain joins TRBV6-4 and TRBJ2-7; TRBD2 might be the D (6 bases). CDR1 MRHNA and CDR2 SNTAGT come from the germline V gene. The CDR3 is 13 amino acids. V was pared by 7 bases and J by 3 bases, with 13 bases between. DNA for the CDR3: TGTGCCAGCACTCGCGGGACCAACTACGAGCAGTACTTC. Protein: CASTRGTNYEQYF.

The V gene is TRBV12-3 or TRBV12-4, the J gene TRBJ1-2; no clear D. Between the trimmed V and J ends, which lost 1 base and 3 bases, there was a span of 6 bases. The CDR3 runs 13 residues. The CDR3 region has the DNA TGTGCCAGCAGTTTAGGGTGGGACTATGGCTACACCTTC. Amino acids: CASSLGWDYGYTF.

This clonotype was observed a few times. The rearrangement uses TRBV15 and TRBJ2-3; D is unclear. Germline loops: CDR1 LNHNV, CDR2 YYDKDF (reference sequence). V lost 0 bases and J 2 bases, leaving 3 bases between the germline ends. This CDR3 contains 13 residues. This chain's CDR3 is CATSRDFTDTQYF. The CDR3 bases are TGTGCCACCAGCAGAGATTTCACAGATACGCAGTATTTT.

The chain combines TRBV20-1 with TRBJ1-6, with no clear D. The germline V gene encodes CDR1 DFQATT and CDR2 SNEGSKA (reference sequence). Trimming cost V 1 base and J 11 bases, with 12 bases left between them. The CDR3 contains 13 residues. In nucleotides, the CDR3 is TGCAGTGCTAGAGCAGGTCCCTTGGCACCCCTCCACTTT. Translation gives CSARAGPLAPLHF.

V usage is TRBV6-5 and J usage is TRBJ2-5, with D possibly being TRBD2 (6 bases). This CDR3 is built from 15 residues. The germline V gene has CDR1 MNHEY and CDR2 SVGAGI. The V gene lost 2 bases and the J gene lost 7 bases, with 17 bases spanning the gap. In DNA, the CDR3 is TGTGCCAGCAGTTACATCCCACAAAGGCGGGGGACCCAGTACTTC. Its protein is CASSYIPQRRGTQYF.

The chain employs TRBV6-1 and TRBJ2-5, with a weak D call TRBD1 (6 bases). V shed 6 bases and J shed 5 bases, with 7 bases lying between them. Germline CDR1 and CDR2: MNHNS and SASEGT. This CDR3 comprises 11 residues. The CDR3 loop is CASRQGETQYF. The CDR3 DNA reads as TGTGCCAGCAGACAGGGCGAGACCCAGTACTTC.

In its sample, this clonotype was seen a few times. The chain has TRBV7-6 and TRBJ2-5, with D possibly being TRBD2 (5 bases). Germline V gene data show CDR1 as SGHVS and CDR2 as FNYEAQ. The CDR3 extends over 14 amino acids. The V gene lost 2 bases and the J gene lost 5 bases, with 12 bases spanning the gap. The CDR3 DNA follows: TGTGCCAGCAGCTTACGTCTAGCCGGGGAGACCCAGTACTTC. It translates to CASSLRLAGETQYF.